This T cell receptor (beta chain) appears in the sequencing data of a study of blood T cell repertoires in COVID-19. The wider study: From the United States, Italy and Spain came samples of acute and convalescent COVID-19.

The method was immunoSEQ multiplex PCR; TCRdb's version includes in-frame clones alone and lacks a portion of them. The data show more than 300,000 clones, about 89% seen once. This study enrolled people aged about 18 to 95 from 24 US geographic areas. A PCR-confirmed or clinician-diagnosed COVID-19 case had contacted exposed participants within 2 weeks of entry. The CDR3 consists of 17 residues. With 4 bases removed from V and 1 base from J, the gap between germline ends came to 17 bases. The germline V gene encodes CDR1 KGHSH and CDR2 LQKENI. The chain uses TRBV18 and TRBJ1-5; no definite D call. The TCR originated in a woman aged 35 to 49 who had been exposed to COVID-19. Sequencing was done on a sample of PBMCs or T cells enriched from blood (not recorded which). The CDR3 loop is CASSLGDRVISNQPQHF. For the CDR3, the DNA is TGTGCCAGCTCACTCGGAGATCGGGTCATAAGCAATCAGCCCCAGCATTTT.